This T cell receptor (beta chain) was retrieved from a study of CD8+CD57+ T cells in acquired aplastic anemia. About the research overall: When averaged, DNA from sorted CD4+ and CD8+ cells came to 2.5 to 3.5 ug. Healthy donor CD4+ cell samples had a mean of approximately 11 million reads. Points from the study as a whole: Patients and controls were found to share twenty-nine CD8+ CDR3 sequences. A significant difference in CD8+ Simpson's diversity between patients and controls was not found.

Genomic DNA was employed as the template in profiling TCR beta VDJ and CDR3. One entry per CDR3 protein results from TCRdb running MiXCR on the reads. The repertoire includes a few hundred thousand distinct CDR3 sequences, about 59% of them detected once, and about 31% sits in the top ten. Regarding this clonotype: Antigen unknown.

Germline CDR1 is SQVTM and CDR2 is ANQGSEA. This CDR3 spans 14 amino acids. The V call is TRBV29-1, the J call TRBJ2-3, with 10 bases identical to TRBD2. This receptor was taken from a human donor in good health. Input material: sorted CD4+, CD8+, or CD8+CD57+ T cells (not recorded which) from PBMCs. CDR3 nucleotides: TGCAGTGGTCCTCTAGCGGGAGCGGGAGATACGCAGTATTTT. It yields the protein CSGPLAGAGDTQYF.